Sequencing of this TCR beta chain was carried out in a study of cytomegalovirus exposure and HLA in healthy donors. Overall study context: A later analysis reported the 95 to 150 validation repertoires used the same platform as the 500 to 800 first-cohort repertoires.

Study-level results: In the 120 or so validation repertoires, under 95% of cluster scores exceeded 0, per a later analysis. Many donors shared some public TCRs, even though most TCR sequences were rare.

This clone came up a few times. Its antigen remains unknown. This table comes from immunoSEQ multiplex PCR, and its TCRdb copy is limited to in-frame clones, with some not included. The sample records some 190,000 clones, more than 70% being singletons. Material for sequencing was PBMCs. The source is a woman between 18 and 29 years old in good health and CMV-seronegative.

CDR3 coding DNA: TGCAGTACGACTCCCACCTACGAGCAGTACTTC. Translating gives CSTTPTYEQYF. V gene TRBV20-1 combines with J gene TRBJ2-7; D is ambiguous. Germline loops: CDR1 DFQATT, CDR2 SNEGSKA (reference sequence). V was cut by 8 bases and J by 2 bases, with 10 bases left in between. The CDR3 spans 11 residues.